The next 13 T cell receptor beta chains were all read from a single sample in a study of metastatic and nonmetastatic thyroid tumors. TCRdb re-called clones via MiXCR from the PCR reads. The sample lists roughly 50,000 clones; approximately 20% were seen once. Nobody among the patients had been given any treatment before thyroid surgery. Sequenced: blood. These TCRs come from a male donor with papillary thyroid cancer or a benign thyroid nodule (not recorded which). Some clones in this sample may be carry-over from other donors' samples.

This clone showed up many times. The rearrangement links TRBV19 to TRBJ1-2; D is unclear. V was cut by 5 bases and J by 12 bases, with 13 bases left in between. Germline CDR1 is LNHDA and CDR2 is SQIVND (reference sequence). This CDR3 region has 11 residues. CDR3 sequence: CASSLDRTHTF. The CDR3 DNA sequence: TGTGCCAGTAGTTTGGACCGTACCCACACCTTC.

This clone was picked up many times. The chain is built from TRBV2 and TRBJ1-6, with 9 positions matching TRBD1. Germline lookup yields CDR1 SNHLY and CDR2 FYNNEI. The junction had 10 bases not matched to a gene; V was cut back by 6 bases and J by 7 bases. The CDR3 totals 16 residues. CDR3 DNA: TGTGCCAGCAGCCCCCCAGGGGACAGGGAAAATTCACCCCTCCACTTT. Protein sequence: CASSPPGDRENSPLHF.

This clone was detected ten times or more. The chain couples TRBV28 to TRBJ2-6; 10 nucleotides align to TRBD1. Germline V gene sequence: CDR1 MDHEN, CDR2 SYDVKM. V lost 6 bases and J lost 2; bases outside the gene matches: 7. The CDR3 contains 17 residues. In nucleotides, the CDR3 is TGTGCCAGCAGCTCCGGGACAGGGGTGCCTGGGGCCAACGTCCTGACTTTC. Its protein product is CASSSGTGVPGANVLTF.

With regard to this clone: The junction does not match germline at one end; this may be a read error. The chain has TRBV5-1 and TRBJ2-7; 10 bases are a match to TRBD2. Germline V gene data show CDR1 as SGHRS and CDR2 as YFSETQ. This CDR3 is 15 amino acids long. The CDR3: CASSLSPAGGYEQYF. CDR3 nucleotides: TGTGCCAGCAGCTTGTCCCCAGCGGGGGGGTACGAGCAGTACTTC.

Comments on this clone: The sample carries other DNA sequences with the same CDR3. CDR3 nucleotides: TGTGCCACCAGTGATCTAGCGGGGGACACAGATACGCAGTATTTT. It yields the protein CATSDLAGDTDTQYF. The J gene is TRBJ2-3, the V gene TRBV24-1; 10 positions match TRBD2. Trimming cost V 3 bases and J 2 bases; bases outside gene matches: 1. The CDR3 sequence is 15 residues long. The germline V gene encodes CDR1 KGHDR and CDR2 SFDVKD.

This clone is classed as medium-sized (0.01 to 0.1%). The chain combines TRBV6-1 with TRBJ1-3; D is unresolved. The germline V gene has CDR1 MNHNS and CDR2 SASEGT. V was trimmed by 7 bases and J by 2 bases, leaving 18 bases between them. This CDR3 has 16 amino acids. DNA for the CDR3: TGTGCCAGCACCTTCCTAGGCAGTCAGGCTGGAAACACCATATATTTT. Amino acids: CASTFLGSQAGNTIYF.

The rearrangement joins TRBV30 to TRBJ2-7; D may be TRBD1 (6 bases). The CDR3 runs 14 residues. Trimming stripped 7 bases from V and 1 base from J, with 17 bases between. Germline-derived CDR1 and CDR2 are GTSNPN and SVGIG (reference sequence). The CDR3 nucleotides are TGTGCCTCGAGAGGGGGACCCCAGTCCTACGAGCAGTACTTC. The encoded protein is CASRGGPQSYEQYF.

Concerning this clone: At one end the junction does not follow the germline gene, possibly because of a read error. CDR3 sequence (DNA): TGCGACAGCAGCAAAGATGGAGGGGTCGCCTACAATGAGCAGTTCTTC. Translation gives CDSSKDGGVAYNEQFF. The V call is TRBV4-1, the J call TRBJ2-1; the D gene is possibly TRBD2 (6 bases). Germline V CDR1 and CDR2: MGHRA, YSYEKL. This CDR3 has 16 residues.

The V gene is TRBV3-1, the J gene TRBJ2-7; perhaps TRBD1 as D (6 bases). CDR1 is LGHDT, CDR2 YNNKEL, per germline (reference sequence). Trimming took 4 bases from V and 5 from J, leaving 15 bases between them. This CDR3 is 14 amino acids long. CDR3 protein: CASSRRDKGDEQYF. As DNA, the CDR3 is TGTGCCAGCAGCCGCCGGGACAAAGGGGACGAGCAGTACTTC.

This clone showed up many times. The rearrangement links TRBV27 to TRBJ2-7; no firm D call. The CDR3 sequence is 14 residues long. The germline V gene encodes CDR1 MNHEY and CDR2 SMNVEV (reference sequence). The germline V and J ends were trimmed by 3 bases and 4 bases, with 13 bases remaining between them. This chain's CDR3 is CASSFRRVGYEQYF. CDR3 in DNA: TGTGCCAGCAGTTTTCGAAGGGTGGGGTACGAGCAGTACTTC.

This clone was seen at least ten times. As DNA, the CDR3 is TGTGCCAGCAGTGAATACGGGAATCAGCCCCAGCATTTT. This translates into CASSEYGNQPQHF. The J gene is TRBJ1-5, the V gene TRBV6-1; D uncertain. This CDR3 contains 13 residues. Germline CDR1 and CDR2: MNHNS and SASEGT. V dropped 2 bases and J dropped 4 bases, with 6 bases sitting between them.

The chain joins TRBV27 to TRBJ1-2; D gene unclear. This CDR3 comprises 15 residues. Germline CDR1 is MNHEY and CDR2 is SMNVEV (reference sequence). V was trimmed by 8 bases and J by 2 bases, leaving 18 bases between them. CDR3 sequence (DNA): TGTGCCAGCGCGTGGGTTTTGGAGGGCAACTATGGCTACACCTTC. Amino acids: CASAWVLEGNYGYTF.

The chain has TRBV30 and TRBJ1-3; D gene uncertain. Trimming shortened V by 1 base and J by 4 bases, and 11 bases separated the two germline ends. From germline, CDR1 is GTSNPN and CDR2 SVGIG (reference sequence). The CDR3 loop spans 14 amino acids. The CDR3 DNA is TGTGCCTGGAGTGAACAGCTTTTGGGAAACACCATATATTTT. Protein product: CAWSEQLLGNTIYF.